This TCR beta chain was retrieved from a study of spatial heterogeneity in lung cancer. Whole-study context: Strong correlation linked TCR transcript counts in tumor regions to a T cell module score derived from matched bulk RNA-seq.

The V and J ends lost 5 bases and 4 bases, in that order; junction bases with no gene match: 2. CDR3 length: 13 residues. The germline V gene has CDR1 SGHTA and CDR2 FQGNSA. TCRdb independently ran MiXCR on the 5' RACE reads; one entry per CDR3 protein. The sample contains tens of thousands of distinct CDR3 sequences, about 4.9% of which appear only once. The time point: sample taken at primary tumor resection. The sample holds many counts of this clonotype. Its antigen is unidentified. Points from the study as a whole: Tallies of expanded TCRs, which were sorted into ubiquitous and regional groups, correlated with counts of ubiquitous and regional nonsynonymous mutations, respectively. Mutation counts in tumors were tracked by counts of expanded intratumoral alpha and beta TCRs.

The sequencing used lung tumor tissue, collected at surgery. This receptor was taken from a male donor with early-stage non-small cell lung cancer. V gene TRBV7-2 combines with J gene TRBJ1-1; 9 nucleotides match TRBD1. The CDR3 loop is CASSPGQGTEAFF. The CDR3 DNA follows: TGTGCCAGCAGCCCGGGACAGGGCACTGAAGCTTTCTTT.